The sequence of this TCR beta chain was determined in a study of PD-L1 blockade in urothelial cancer (dated by TCRdb to 2015 to 2018). At the level of the whole study: All patients started therapy around 2014 and received atezolizumab 1,200 mg intravenously every 3 weeks. About 90% of the 29 patients were identified as males with urothelial cancer of bladder origin, and a prior smoking history was reported by 18 of 29 patients. An ECOG performance status of 0 or 1 was recorded for the patients, and 0 to 3 prior chemotherapy regimens had been received by the patients. Blood samples were analyzed at 3 weeks after treatment start (second dose) and at 6 weeks after treatment start. Blood samples gave a median of 141,255 T cells and roughly 83,000 unique TCRs, with a median clonality of around 0.08. An exploratory multi-omic analysis was conducted of the somatic, immune and clinical correlates of response to PD-L1 blockade with atezolizumab in urothelial cancer. Pretreatment tumor samples, along with matched peripheral blood serially collected before and after atezolizumab treatment, were subjected to TCR sequencing. Durable clinical benefit meant progression-free survival longer than 6 months, and TCR features were also tested against progression-free and overall survival. Whole exome sequencing and RNA sequencing of pretreatment tumors were performed alongside TCR sequencing in the same patients. Under ten patients achieved durable clinical benefit and approximately 19 did not. Pretreatment blood TCR-seq was available for around 29 patients, at least one posttreatment blood collection was obtained for 25 or so patients, and tumor TCR-seq was available for 25 or so patients.

The intended sense of this specimen's time point label: peripheral blood 6 weeks after treatment start. A cohort of about 27 patients with locally advanced or metastatic urothelial carcinoma, treated at Memorial Sloan Kettering on a trial protocol, was included. Peripheral blood mononuclear cells were collected pretreatment and during treatment, with between 1 and 8 total time points per patient. The Qiagen DNeasy Blood extraction kit was used to purify genomic DNA from total PBMCs and tumor samples. PBMCs were collected pretreatment and during treatment, and were isolated and stored as previously described. To note about this clone: The antigen it recognizes is unknown. It has no much larger one-base neighbor in the sample; base qualities were not kept.

The CDR3 sequence holds 16 residues, the cysteine and phenylalanine included. The sequence is cut down to CDR3 DNA, 48 bases in frame from base 1. V trim: 7 bases; J trim: 3 bases; unmatched bases: 14. CDR1 and CDR2 are drawn from the germline V gene: MDHEN, SYDVKM. Synthetic TCR analog templates were spiked into each PCR so that absolute template abundance could be estimated from read counts. Using the immunoSEQ assay, TCRbeta CDR3 regions were amplified from genomic DNA with bias-controlled V and J gene primers. Sequencing of rearranged TCRbeta segments was performed at approximately 20X coverage. The study's processing was this. Sequencing errors were corrected by clustering, and CDR3s were annotated against IMGT so that V, D and J genes could be assigned. Downstream analyses used only productive TCRbeta rearrangements and left out out-of-frame or stop-codon sequences. Clonality was calculated as one minus the Shannon entropy normalized by the log of the number of unique productive sequences. Fisher's exact test with Benjamini-Hochberg correction, using a cutoff of adjusted p below 0.01, was how clones that differed between time points or between blood and tumor were identified. TCRdb's version of the immuneACCESS table is confined to in-frame rearrangements and falls short of the full clone set. An unresolved V gene accounts for under half of the shortfall where checked; the remainder is of unknown origin. That table gives V, J and clone size, and the DNA gave D and trimming. This sample is represented by more than 45,000 clones; 80% to 90% of them were singletons. The ten largest make up 8.8% of the sample.

Beyond this particular receptor, the publication reports: Because the sample size was small (n of about 30) and many of the analyses were exploratory, the results are meant to be hypothesis-generating. Improved progression-free and overall survival was associated with having pretreatment peripheral blood TCR clonality below the median. Greater expansion of tumor-associated TCR clones in peripheral blood 3 weeks after the start of treatment was observed in patients with durable benefit (n of about 21, p = 0.022).

The source material was PBMCs, sampled around atezolizumab (anti-PD-L1) treatment. This receptor was obtained from a man aged 65 to 85 with urothelial cancer. The rearranged segments are TRBV28 and TRBJ2-7, with 8 bases aligning to TRBD2. In nucleotide form, the sequence is TGTGCCAGCACCCTCGGGGAACACAGCGGGAGCTACGAGCAGTACTTC. Translated, it gives CASTLGEHSGSYEQYF.